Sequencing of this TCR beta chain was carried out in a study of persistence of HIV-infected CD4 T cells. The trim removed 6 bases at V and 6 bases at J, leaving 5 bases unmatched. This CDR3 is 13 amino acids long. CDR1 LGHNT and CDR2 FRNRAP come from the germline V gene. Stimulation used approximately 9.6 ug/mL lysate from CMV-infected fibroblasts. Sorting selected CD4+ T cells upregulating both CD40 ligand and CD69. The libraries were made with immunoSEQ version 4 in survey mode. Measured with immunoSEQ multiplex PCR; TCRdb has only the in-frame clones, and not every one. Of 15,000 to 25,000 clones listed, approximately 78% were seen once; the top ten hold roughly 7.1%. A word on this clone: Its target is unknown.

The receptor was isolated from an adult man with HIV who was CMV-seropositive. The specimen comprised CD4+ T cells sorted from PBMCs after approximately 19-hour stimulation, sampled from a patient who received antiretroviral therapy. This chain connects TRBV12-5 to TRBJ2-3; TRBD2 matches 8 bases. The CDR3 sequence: CASGRGGHDTQYF. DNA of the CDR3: TGTGCTAGTGGCCGGGGGGGGCATGATACGCAGTATTTT.